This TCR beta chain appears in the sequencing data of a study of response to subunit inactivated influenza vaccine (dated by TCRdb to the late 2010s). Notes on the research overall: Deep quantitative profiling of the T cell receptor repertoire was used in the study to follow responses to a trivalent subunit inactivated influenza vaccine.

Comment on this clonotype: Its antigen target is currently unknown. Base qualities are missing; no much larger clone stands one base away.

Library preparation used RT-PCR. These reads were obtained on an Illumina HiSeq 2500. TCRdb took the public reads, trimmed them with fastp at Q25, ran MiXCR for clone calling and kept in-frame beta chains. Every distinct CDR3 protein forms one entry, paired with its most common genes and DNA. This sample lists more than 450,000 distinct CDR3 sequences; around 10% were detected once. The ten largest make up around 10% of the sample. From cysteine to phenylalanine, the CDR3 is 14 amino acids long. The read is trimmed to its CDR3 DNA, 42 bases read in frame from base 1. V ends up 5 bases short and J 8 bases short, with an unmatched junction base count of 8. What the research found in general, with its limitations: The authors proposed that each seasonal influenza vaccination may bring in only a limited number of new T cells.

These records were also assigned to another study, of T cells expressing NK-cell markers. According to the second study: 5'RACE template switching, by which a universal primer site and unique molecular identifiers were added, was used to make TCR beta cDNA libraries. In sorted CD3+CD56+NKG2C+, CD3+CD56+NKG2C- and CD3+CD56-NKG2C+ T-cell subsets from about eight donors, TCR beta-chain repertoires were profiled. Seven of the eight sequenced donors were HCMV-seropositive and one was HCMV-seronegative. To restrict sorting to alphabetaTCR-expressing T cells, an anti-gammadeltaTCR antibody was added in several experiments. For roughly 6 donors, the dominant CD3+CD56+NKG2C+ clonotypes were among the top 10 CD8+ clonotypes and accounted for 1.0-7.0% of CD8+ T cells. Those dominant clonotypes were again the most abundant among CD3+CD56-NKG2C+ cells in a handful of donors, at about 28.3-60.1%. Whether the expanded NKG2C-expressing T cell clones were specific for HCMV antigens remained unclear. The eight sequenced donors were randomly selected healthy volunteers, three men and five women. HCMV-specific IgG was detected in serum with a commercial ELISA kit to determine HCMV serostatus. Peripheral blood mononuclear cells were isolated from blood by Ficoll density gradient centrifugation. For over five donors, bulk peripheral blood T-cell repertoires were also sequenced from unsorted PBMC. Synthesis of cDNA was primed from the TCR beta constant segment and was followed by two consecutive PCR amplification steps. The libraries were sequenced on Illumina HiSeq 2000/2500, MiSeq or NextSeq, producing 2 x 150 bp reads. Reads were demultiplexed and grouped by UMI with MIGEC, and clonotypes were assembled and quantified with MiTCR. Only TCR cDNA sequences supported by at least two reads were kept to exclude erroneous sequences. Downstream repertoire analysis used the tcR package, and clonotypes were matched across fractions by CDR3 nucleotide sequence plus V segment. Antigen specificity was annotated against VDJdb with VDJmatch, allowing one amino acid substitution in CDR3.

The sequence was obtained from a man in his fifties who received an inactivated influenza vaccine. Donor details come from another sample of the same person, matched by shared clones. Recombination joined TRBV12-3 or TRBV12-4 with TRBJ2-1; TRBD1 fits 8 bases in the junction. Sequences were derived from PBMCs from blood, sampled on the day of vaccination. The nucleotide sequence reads TGTGCCAGCAGTCCTTATCAGGGGGCGGATGAGCAGTTCTTC. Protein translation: CASSPYQGADEQFF.